The TCR beta chain under discussion was sequenced for a study of blood T cell repertoires in COVID-19. About the research overall: Italy, Spain and the United States were the sources of the convalescent and acute COVID-19 samples. In each case, the material was cDNA or gDNA derived from T cells, B-cell-depleted T cells, or PBMCs.

The germline V gene has CDR1 LGHNA and CDR2 YNFKEQ. Trimming shortened V by 3 bases and J by 7 bases, and 18 bases separated the two germline ends. CDR3 size: 16 residues. The authors' processing: Amplification of reference gene primers provided the estimated nucleated cell counts. The data were produced by immunoSEQ multiplex PCR, yet TCRdb's version contains in-frame clones alone and is incomplete. The V and J calls and clone size were taken over from that table, and D and trimming were inferred from the DNA. The sample yields about 150,000 clones, over 75% seen once. V gene TRBV4-2 combines with J gene TRBJ1-4, with D possibly being TRBD1 (6 bases). Sequencing used peripheral blood. The origin of this receptor is a man aged 60 to 75 with active or convalescent COVID-19. CDR3 region: CASSQTPGQTAEKLFF. In nucleotides, the CDR3 is TGTGCCAGCAGCCAGACACCGGGACAAACGGCTGAAAAACTGTTTTTT.